The rows below give T cell receptor beta chains drawn from one sample of a study of Graves' ophthalmopathy and Graves' hyperthyroidism. TCRdb ran MiXCR on the multiplex PCR reads and lists one entry per CDR3 protein. This sample has about 620,000 distinct CDR3 sequences; about a fifth occur once, and the top ten carry more than 5.5%. The specimen sequenced was peripheral blood. Receptors were obtained from a woman between 18 and 29 years old with stable Graves' hyperthyroidism. Some clones in this sample may be carry-over from other donors' samples. The CDR3 runs from the conserved cysteine through the conserved F or W. A D gene is named only where the DNA matches it firmly. A row's size may be missing; if present it is once, few, many or a size class.

>many|TRBV7-2|.|TRBJ2-7
CASSLEGRYEQYF
TGTGCCAGCAGCTTGGAAGGGCGGTACGAGCAGTACTTC
>many|TRBV13|TRBD1|TRBJ2-7
CASSPLGRGLDEQYF
TGTGCCAGCAGCCCACTTGGCAGGGGGCTGGACGAGCAGTACTTC
>many|TRBV4-1|.|TRBJ1-5
CASSQGGQSNQPQHF
TGCGCCAGCAGCCAAGGTGGCCAAAGCAATCAGCCCCAGCATTTT
>.|TRBV12-3/TRBV12-4|.|TRBJ2-2
CASSPFRNTGELFF
TGTGCCAGCAGCCCCTTTCGGAACACCGGGGAGCTGTTTTTT
>many|TRBV6-2/TRBV6-3|TRBD2|TRBJ2-4
CASGSGGSPDIQYF
TGTGCCAGTGGATCAGGCGGGAGTCCCGACATTCAGTACTTC
>many|TRBV7-9|.|TRBJ2-7
CASSSPRGTFYEQYF
TGTGCCAGCAGTTCTCCCAGGGGTACCTTCTACGAGCAGTACTTC
>many|TRBV9|.|TRBJ1-2
CASSVGSDYGYTF
TGTGCCAGCAGCGTAGGTAGCGACTATGGCTACACCTTC
>.|TRBV12-3/TRBV12-4|.|TRBJ1-5
CASSLGSGSNQPQHF
TGTGCCAGCAGCTTAGGGTCTGGTAGCAATCAGCCCCAGCATTTT
>many|TRBV12-3/TRBV12-4|.|TRBJ2-4
CASTHGEDAKNIQYF
TGTGCCAGCACCCACGGGGAGGACGCCAAAAACATTCAGTACTTC
>many|TRBV6-1|TRBD2|TRBJ2-5
CASKSGIAGDQETQYF
TGTGCCAGCAAGTCCGGGATAGCGGGGGACCAAGAGACCCAGTACTTC
>many|TRBV6-4|TRBD1|TRBJ2-7
CASSDPFRRDSPTKPYEQYF
TGTGCCAGCAGTGACCCATTCCGCCGGGACAGTCCCACCAAACCTTACGAGCAGTACTTC
>.|TRBV11-2|.|TRBJ1-6
CASSLQVNSPLHF
TGTGCCAGCAGCTTACAGGTTAATTCACCCCTCCACTTT
>.|TRBV29-1|.|TRBJ1-1
CSVSPAQNTEAFF
TGCAGCGTTTCTCCGGCTCAGAACACTGAAGCTTTCTTT
>many|TRBV2|.|TRBJ1-1
CASSVLGRNTEAFF
TGTGCCAGCAGTGTTCTCGGGAGGAACACTGAAGCTTTCTTT
>many|TRBV30|TRBD1|TRBJ1-1
CAWSVSPPGQGWMNTEAFF
TGTGCCTGGAGTGTATCCCCCCCGGGACAGGGGTGGATGAACACTGAAGCTTTCTTT
>few|TRBV18|.|TRBJ2-7
CASSPREKYEQYF
TGTGCCAGCTCACCAAGGGAGAAATACGAGCAGTACTTC